This entry concerns a single TCR beta chain. Its antigen is still unknown. Just one base apart from a much larger clone, this may be a read error. The data derive from a study of tumor-infiltrating lymphocytes in primary liver carcinoma (dated by TCRdb to about 2017). Study-wide context: Of the five patients, three men and two women aged 30 to 69 years, four had hepatocellular carcinoma and one had combined HCC and intrahepatic cholangiocarcinoma. Tumors of the five patients were stage T1-T3 N0M0 with maximum diameters of roughly 4.2 to 11 cm. Roughly 3.65 to 7.13 million productive TCRbeta reads were obtained per sample, and no significant difference in read depth was found between tissue types. For each liver tumor, the study sampled five regions along with adjacent normal tissue and blood, and applied TCRbeta repertoire sequencing, expression microarrays and whole-exome sequencing. A total of approximately 35 specimens from 5 patients underwent TCRbeta repertoire sequencing, comprising some 25 tumor regions, 5 adjacent noncancerous liver tissues and 5 peripheral blood samples. High reproducibility was observed for the technical replicate repertoires, with mean shared-clone rates approximately 0.9 and correlation coefficients above 0.98.

From the cysteine through the phenylalanine, the CDR3 covers 15 amino acids. Only CDR3 DNA remains: 45 bases, in frame from the first base. CDR1 and CDR2 are drawn from the germline V gene: MNHEY, SVGAGI. Using a constant-region primer and ProtoScript II reverse transcriptase, TCRbeta-specific cDNA was reverse-transcribed from around 520 ng total RNA. TCRbeta libraries were built with three nested multiplex PCR rounds, a slightly modified ARM-PCR procedure. Multiplex TRBV1-TRBV30 forward primers and a Cbeta reverse primer were used in the first two PCR rounds, each of which was run for around 9 cycles. Sample barcodes and Illumina adapters were added in a final 25-cycle PCR with Deep VentR polymerase. Before sequencing, amplicons between 200 and 500 bp were purified from gel using a QIAquick gel extraction kit. The TCRbeta amplicons were sequenced with 250-bp paired-end reads on an Illumina HiSeq 2500. Processing in the source paper ran as follows. To recover full CDR3 sequences, reads were quality-trimmed using Trimmomatic v0.33 and paired reads were then merged using FLASH v1.2.11. V, D and J germline segments were assigned to the rearranged TCRbeta sequences using MiGEC v1.2.1b. VDJtools v1.0.0 computed clonotype statistics and Shannon-Wiener diversity indices. Except for diversity analysis, only the 250 most abundant clonotypes of each sample were used in subsequent analyses to reduce sampling bias. TCRdb itself trimmed the public reads at Q25 with fastp, ran MiXCR and retained productive beta chains. CDR3 protein duplicates are merged, each entry listing the most common genes and DNA. What appears here as the V and J calls and clone size reflects TCRdb's work, not the paper's. Present in this sample are about 96,000 distinct CDR3 sequences, 55% to 75% of which were seen just once. The ten largest clones represent roughly 27% of the sample.

Total RNA and DNA were co-extracted without cell sorting from approximately 20-30 mg of bulk tissue using the AllPrep DNA/RNA mini kit. Between late 2015 and March 2016, five patients in China with histopathologically diagnosed primary liver carcinoma had surgical resection. Patients had chronic HBV infection and were treatment-naive at sampling. Fresh tumor and adjacent tissue pieces were bisected, with one half stored in RNAlater at -80 degrees C and the other half sent for histology. Study-wide findings and limitations: The top 250 clones made up a significantly larger repertoire fraction in tumors than in blood (p = 0.039). With just a few patients in the study, the authors point out that the findings should be validated in a larger study. Repertoire overlap was higher between tumor regions (mean about 35%) than tumor-adjacent (approximately 17%) or tumor-blood (approximately 14%) pairs, consistent with antigen-driven expansion. Because the samples were bulk and unsorted, CD4+ and CD8+ T cell repertoires could not be compared. Only the TCR beta chain was sequenced, so true repertoire diversity is likely underestimated because unpaired alpha chains were not captured.

This TCR came from a middle-aged man with primary liver carcinoma and hepatitis B virus infection. Recombination connected TRBV6-5 to TRBJ2-7; the D gene is perhaps TRBD1 or TRBD2, each of them matching over 5 bases. The sample taken for sequencing was tumor-adjacent normal liver tissue. DNA sequence: TGTGACAGCAGCGACGGGACCTTCCTGTCCTACGAGCAGTACTTC. It translates as CDSSDGTFLSYEQYF.